This T cell receptor (beta chain) was recorded in a study of shared clonotypes between healthy human individuals. Every subset had its genomic DNA shared out evenly among several immunoSEQ plates. Only in-frame clones appear in the TCRdb table, and some are missing; sequencing was by immunoSEQ multiplex PCR. This table holds approximately 2.1 million clones, over 85% found once. Germline V CDR1 and CDR2: SGHRS, YFSETQ. Trimming removed 0 bases from V and 8 bases from J, with 14 bases in between. The CDR3 has 15 residues. The rearrangement joins TRBV5-1 to TRBJ1-4, with a tentative D call TRBD1 (5 bases). The origin of this receptor is a man younger than 35 in good health. Some clones in this sample may be carry-over from other donors' samples. Sequenced input: naive CD4+ T cells from PBMCs. Stated subset: CD45RA+ positively selected. The CDR3 sequence is CASSLEGRDSEKLFF. In nucleotides, the CDR3 is TGCGCCAGCAGCTTGGAGGGCAGGGATTCGGAAAAACTGTTTTTT. Full variable domain (missing parts from reference TRBV5-1 and TRBJ1-4): KAGVTQTPRYLIKTRGQQVTLSCSPISGHRSVSWYQQTPGQGLQFLFEYFSETQRNKGNFPGRFSGRQFSNSRSEMNVSTLELGDSALYLCASSLEGRDSEKLFFGSGTQLSVL.